What follows are 8 T cell receptor beta chains derived from one specimen sequenced in a study of cytomegalovirus exposure and HLA in healthy donors. It was with 60 Vbeta and 13 Jbeta primers that the PCR ran. The method was immunoSEQ multiplex PCR; TCRdb's version includes in-frame clones alone and lacks a portion of them. The table lists approximately 100,000 clones, 70% to 80% of them singletons. Sequenced sample: PBMCs. The receptor source for this set is a female donor in good health and CMV-seropositive.

V is TRBV5-1 and J is TRBJ1-2; 7 positions agree with TRBD1. CDR1 is SGHRS, CDR2 YFSETQ, per germline. CDR3 size: 15 residues. Trimming removed 0 bases from V and 1 base from J; junction bases left unmatched: 3. CDR3 loop: CASSLGGQYNYGYTF. DNA for the CDR3: TGCGCCAGCAGCTTGGGGGGACAGTATAACTATGGCTACACCTTC.

The rearrangement uses TRBV7-8 and TRBJ1-1; the D gene is possibly TRBD1 (5 bases). Germline V gene sequence: CDR1 SGHVS, CDR2 FQNEAQ. V dropped 0 bases and J dropped 0 bases, with 8 bases sitting between them. The CDR3 runs 15 residues. CDR3 DNA: TGTGCCAGCAGCTTAGCGTCAGGGATGAACACTGAAGCTTTCTTT. Protein sequence: CASSLASGMNTEAFF.

This chain connects TRBV9 to TRBJ2-6; a possible D gene is TRBD1 (5 bases). This CDR3 has 17 residues. Germline loops: CDR1 SGDLS, CDR2 YYNGEE. With 4 bases removed from V and 0 bases from J, the gap between germline ends came to 14 bases. CDR3 DNA: TGTGCCAGCAGCAAAGGCAGGGCTTCCTCTGGGGCCAACGTCCTGACTTTC. Its translation is CASSKGRASSGANVLTF.

The J gene is TRBJ2-5, the V gene TRBV7-2; maybe TRBD2 (6 bases). The CDR3 contains 15 residues. The V end lost 4 bases, the J end lost 0 bases, and 12 bases lay between the germline ends. The germline gives CDR1 SGHTA, CDR2 FQGNSA. The CDR3 bases are TGTGCCAGCAGCTCGGGCGGGAACTACCAAGAGACCCAGTACTTC. Its translation is CASSSGGNYQETQYF.

This chain connects TRBV19 to TRBJ2-1, with unresolved D. Germline values: CDR1 LNHDA, CDR2 SQIVND (reference sequence). This CDR3 has 14 residues. The V and J ends lost 5 bases and 9 bases respectively, with 17 bases between them. CDR3 region: CASSRIEAISEQFF. As DNA, the CDR3 is TGTGCCAGTAGTCGGATAGAGGCAATTAGTGAGCAGTTCTTC.

The chain employs TRBV4-1 and TRBJ2-5; weak D call: TRBD2 (5 bases). This CDR3 spans 12 amino acids. The ends were cut back, 0 bases at V and 8 bases at J, with 7 bases in the middle. Germline lookup yields CDR1 MGHRA and CDR2 YSYEKL. The CDR3 region has the DNA TGCGCCAGCAGCCAAGATCGGGGAACCCAGTACTTC. Translating gives CASSQDRGTQYF.

The V and J genes are TRBV5-1 and TRBJ2-7, with 7 bases lining up with TRBD1. From germline, CDR1 is SGHRS and CDR2 YFSETQ. The CDR3 spans 15 residues. V shed 1 base and J 0 bases; nucleotides not matched to a gene: 4. CDR3: CASSLSGTASYEQYF. The CDR3, as DNA: TGCGCCAGCAGCTTGTCCGGGACAGCCTCCTACGAGCAGTACTTC.

This clone showed up just once. The chain is built from TRBV6-6 and TRBJ2-7; 10 positions agree with TRBD1. The CDR3 is 14 residues long. The trim removed 2 bases at V and 6 bases at J, leaving 4 bases unmatched. CDR1 is MNHNY and CDR2 is SVGAGI in the germline V gene (reference sequence). The CDR3 sequence is CASSYGQGVGEQYF. The CDR3 DNA follows: TGTGCCAGCAGTTACGGACAGGGGGTAGGCGAGCAGTACTTC.